The 7 T cell receptor beta chains below come from one sample, sequenced in a study of low-dose radiotherapy and immunotherapy resistance in tumors. Priming of first-strand cDNA relied on TRAV- and TRBV-specific primers (covering alpha and beta chains). With a constant-region primer and a V-primer adapter, TCRs were subjected to approximately 20 PCR cycles of amplification. TCRdb passed the reads through MiXCR, listing each CDR3 protein once. Of more than 50,000 distinct CDR3 sequences in the sample, around 27% were seen once. Time point here: before trial treatment. Sequencing was performed on PBMCs, taken before treatment. The origin of the receptors is a male donor with rectosigmoid adenocarcinoma.

A word on this clonotype: A far larger clone differs by one base, so this is likely a read error. This chain connects TRBV29-1 to TRBJ2-1; D possibly uses TRBD1 or TRBD2 (5 bases each). Trimming removed 7 bases at V and 10 bases at J, with 23 bases between. The CDR3 totals 14 residues. Germline CDR1 reads SQVTM; CDR2 reads ANQGSEA. The CDR3 region is CSAGPQLGVYEQFF. In DNA form, the CDR3 reads TGCAGCGCCGGACCTCAGTTGGGGGTCTACGAGCAGTTCTTC.

This clonotype came up a few times. V usage is TRBV12-3 or TRBV12-4 and J usage is TRBJ1-2, with D possibly matching TRBD1 (5 bases). V was cut by 5 bases and J by 8 bases, with 21 bases left in between. The CDR3 is made up of 15 amino acids. The CDR3 nucleotides are TGTGCCAGCAGTCCAGCAGGGTGGGAGTCGCGAGGCTACACCTTC. This codes for CASSPAGWESRGYTF.

Ten or more counts support this clonotype. The genes are TRBV25-1 and TRBJ1-1; possibly TRBD1 for D (5 bases). Trimming took off 5 bases at V and 10 bases at J, with 17 bases between the two ends. The CDR3 loop spans 13 amino acids. CDR1 is MGHDK and CDR2 is SYGVNS in the germline V gene. In nucleotides, the CDR3 is TGTGCCAGCAGTTTCCGGTTGGGAGGGGTAGCTTTCTTT. The encoded protein is CASSFRLGGVAFF.

The chain has TRBV7-6 and TRBJ2-2; a possible D gene is TRBD2 (7 bases). Between the trimmed V and J ends, which lost 4 bases and 2 bases, there was a span of 11 bases. This CDR3 is built from 15 residues. Germline V lookup: CDR1 SGHVS, CDR2 FNYEAQ. This chain's CDR3 is CASSSGGRNTGELFF. The CDR3 DNA reads TGTGCCAGCAGCTCGGGGGGCAGAAACACCGGGGAGCTGTTTTTT.

This clonotype showed up many times. The gene calls are TRBV7-2 and TRBJ2-7; D possibly corresponds to TRBD2 (6 bases). The CDR3 consists of 14 residues. The V and J ends lost 1 base and 1 base respectively, with 8 bases between them. Per the germline V gene, CDR1 is SGHTA and CDR2 is FQGNSA. CDR3 nucleotides: TGTGCCAGCAGCTTAGGGGACTTTTCCTACGAGCAGTACTTC. This gives the protein CASSLGDFSYEQYF.

This chain links TRBV5-8 with TRBJ2-1, with TRBD1 matching over 10 bases. The CDR3 contains 15 residues. V was pared by 4 bases and J by 6 bases, with 7 bases of the junction left unmatched. Germline loops: CDR1 SGHTS, CDR2 YDEGEE. In nucleotides, the CDR3 is TGTGCCAGCAGCCCCCGGGACAGGGGCACCAATGAGCAGTTCTTC. This translates into CASSPRDRGTNEQFF.

The chain carries TRBV7-3 and TRBJ2-6; TRBD2 agrees at 13 bases. Trimming cost V 3 bases and J 6 bases; bases outside gene matches: 8. This CDR3 is 18 amino acids long. The germline V gene has CDR1 SGHTA and CDR2 FQGTGA. The CDR3 loop is CASSFVGTSGTKANVLTF. For the CDR3, the DNA is TGTGCCAGCAGCTTCGTGGGGACTAGCGGGACCAAGGCCAACGTCCTGACTTTC. The full variable domain, completed using reference TRBV7-3 and TRBJ2-6, is GAGVSQTPSNKVTEKGKYVELRCDPISGHTALYWYRQSLGQGPEFLIYFQGTGAADDSGLPNDRFFAVRPEGSVSTLKIQRTERGDSAVYLCASSFVGTSGTKANVLTFGAGSRLTVL.